Sequencing of this TCR beta chain was carried out in a study of T cells after yellow fever vaccination. Whole-study results and caveats: Though it reached lower strength, the secondary response hit its peak faster, day 5 versus 15. The study noted that FACS-sorted repertoires could contain abundant clonotypes contaminating from the bulk population. Most clones from primary vaccination resurfaced after the booster (around 97% CD4, around 89% CD8).

5'RACE template switching produced TCR cDNA carrying a universal primer site and UMIs. TCRdb reprocessed the 5' RACE reads via MiXCR and lists one record per CDR3 protein. The data contain approximately 110,000 distinct CDR3 sequences, 6% to 8% of them singletons. This clonotype has ten or more counts. Its antigen is as yet unknown. The V gene's germline CDR1 is KGHSH and CDR2 LQKENI. The ends were cut back, 6 bases at V and 7 bases at J, with 10 bases in the middle. The CDR3 consists of 13 residues. The material was CD4+ T cells sorted from PBMCs, obtained 10 to 11 days after the first yellow fever vaccination. The receptor was isolated from a man aged 18 to 29 who received the YFV17D yellow fever vaccine. The J gene is TRBJ1-6, the V gene TRBV18; TRBD1 is a possible D gene (6 bases). CDR3 bases: TGTGCCAGCTCTCAAGGGGGGAATTCACCCCTCCACTTT. Residues: CASSQGGNSPLHF.